This T cell receptor (beta chain) derives from a study of blood T cell repertoires in COVID-19. Study summary: The origin of the acute and convalescent COVID-19 samples was the United States, Italy and Spain. From T cells, B-cell-depleted T cells, or PBMCs came the material, which was cDNA or gDNA.

As processed by the authors: Estimation of nucleated cell counts relied on the amplification of reference gene primers. Generated by immunoSEQ multiplex PCR, the TCRdb table keeps only in-frame clones and is missing some. Clone size and the V and J calls come from that table; the DNA yielded D and trimming. The sample shows 300,000 to 400,000 clones, around 86% of them seen only once. CDR1 and CDR2 (germline): LGHDT, YNNKEL (reference sequence). V lost 4 bases to trimming and J lost 10 bases, with 17 bases between them. CDR3 length: 15 residues. This clonotype was obtained from a human donor in a cohort sampled during active COVID-19. V and J are TRBV3-1 (or the pseudogene TRBV3-2) and TRBJ1-6; tentative D call: TRBD1 (5 bases). The sample consisted of peripheral blood. Here the CDR3 reads CASSRFSRGESPLHF. CDR3 sequence (DNA): TGTGCCAGCAGCCGATTCTCGCGGGGCGAATCACCCCTCCACTTT.